These 7 T cell receptor beta chains were sequenced from one sample in a study of T cells in narcolepsy. Some clones are missing from TCRdb's copy, which holds only in-frame ones; the method was immunoSEQ multiplex PCR. The sample lists roughly 15,000 clones, 65% to 90% occurring once. Sequencing input: memory (CD45RA-) CD4+ T cells from blood. These TCRs come from a human donor in good health.

This rearrangement joins TRBV6-1 to TRBJ2-3, with D uncertain. The ends were cut back, 4 bases at V and 2 bases at J, with 19 bases in the middle. The V gene's germline CDR1 is MNHNS and CDR2 SASEGT. The CDR3 runs to 17 residues. The CDR3 sequence: CASSARRSSTFTDTQYF. The CDR3 DNA is TGTGCCAGCAGTGCCCGTCGTAGTTCAACTTTCACAGATACGCAGTATTTT.

Only a few counts were recorded for this clone. The chain recombines TRBV7-2 with TRBJ1-1; D is ambiguous. The germline V and J ends were trimmed by 0 bases and 8 bases, with 10 bases remaining between them. The germline CDR1 and CDR2 sequences are SGHTA and FQGNSA. The CDR3 sequence is 13 residues long. CDR3 nucleotides: TGTGCCAGCAGCTTAGCATTGGGCGTCGAAGCTTTCTTT. It encodes CASSLALGVEAFF. The variable domain in full, completed from reference TRBV7-2 and TRBJ1-1, reads GAGVSQSPSNKVTEKGKDVELRCDPISGHTALYWYRQSLGQGLEFLIYFQGNSAPDKSGLPSDRFSAERTGGSVSTLTIQRTQQEDSAVYLCASSLALGVEAFFGQGTRLTVV.

The chain combines TRBV30 with TRBJ1-1; TRBD1 agrees at 8 bases. CDR3 length equals 15 residues. J gave up 0 bases and V 2 bases, and 5 bases lay outside the gene matches. CDR1 is GTSNPN, CDR2 SVGIG, per germline (reference sequence). The CDR3 here is CAWSSRGRLNTEAFF. The CDR3 region has the DNA TGTGCCTGGAGTAGCAGGGGGCGTTTGAACACTGAAGCTTTCTTT.

The chain combines TRBV10-3 with TRBJ2-3, with D possibly TRBD2 on 6 matching bases. Germline-derived CDR1 and CDR2 are ENHRY and SYGVKD. The germline V and J ends were trimmed by 0 bases and 8 bases, with 15 bases remaining between them. The CDR3 loop spans 15 amino acids. CDR3 in DNA: TGTGCCATCAGTGAGTCGGGGGGTGGCCCCGGTACGCAGTATTTT. It yields the protein CAISESGGGPGTQYF.

The chain has TRBV29-1 and TRBJ2-3, with D maybe TRBD2 (5 bases). Trimming left V 4 bases short and J 5 bases short, with 16 bases between. This CDR3 is built from 14 residues. The germline gives CDR1 SQVTM, CDR2 ANQGSEA. CDR3 sequence (DNA): TGCAGCGTTGCCGGCGGACTGGGTGGAGATACGCAGTATTTT. This encodes CSVAGGLGGDTQYF.

The rearrangement joins TRBV19 to TRBJ2-5, with 7 positions matching TRBD1. Trimming cost V 7 bases and J 2 bases; bases outside gene matches: 10. CDR3 length: 15 residues. Germline CDR1 LNHDA, CDR2 SQIVND (reference sequence). The CDR3 bases are TGTGCCAGTACCAACCTGAGGGGACAGCAAGAGACCCAGTACTTC. Encoded protein: CASTNLRGQQETQYF. Combining the CDR3 with reference TRBV19 and TRBJ2-5 gives the whole variable domain DGGITQSPKYLFRKEGQNVTLSCEQNLNHDAMYWYRQDPGQGLRLIYYSQIVNDFQKGDIAEGYSVSREKKESFPLTVTSAQKNPTAFYLCASTNLRGQQETQYFGPGTRLLVL.

The chain couples TRBV6-1 to TRBJ2-6; 7 bases agree with TRBD1. The length of the CDR3 is 15 residues. The V gene end was trimmed by 2 bases and the J gene end by 3 bases; junction bases not matched to a gene: 1. The germline V gene has CDR1 MNHNS and CDR2 SASEGT. The CDR3 sequence: CASSENRGGANVLTF. CDR3 sequence (DNA): TGTGCCAGCAGTGAAAACAGGGGTGGGGCCAACGTCCTGACTTTC.